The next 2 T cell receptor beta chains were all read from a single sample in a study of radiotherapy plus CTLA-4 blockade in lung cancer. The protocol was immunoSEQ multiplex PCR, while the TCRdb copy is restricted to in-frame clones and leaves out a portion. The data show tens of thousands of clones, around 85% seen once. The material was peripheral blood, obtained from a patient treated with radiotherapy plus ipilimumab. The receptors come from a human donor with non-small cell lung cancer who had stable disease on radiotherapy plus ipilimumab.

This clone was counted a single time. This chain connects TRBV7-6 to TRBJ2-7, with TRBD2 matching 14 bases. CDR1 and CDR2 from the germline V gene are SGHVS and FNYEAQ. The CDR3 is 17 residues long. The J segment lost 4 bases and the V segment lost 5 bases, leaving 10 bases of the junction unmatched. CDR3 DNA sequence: TGTGCCAGCAGCCCGGGACTAGCGGGAGAGAGGTTTTACGAGCAGTACTTC. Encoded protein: CASSPGLAGERFYEQYF. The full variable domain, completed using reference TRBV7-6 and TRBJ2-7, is GAGVSQSPRYKVTKRGQDVALRCDPISGHVSLYWYRQALGQGPEFLTYFNYEAQQDKSGLPNDRFSAERPEGSISTLTIQRTEQRDSAMYRCASSPGLAGERFYEQYFGPGTRLTVT.

The CDR3 protein is CAVKRGGGRVSGANVLTF. The CDR3 nucleotides read TGTGCCGTCAAACGGGGTGGGGGCCGGGTCTCTGGGGCCAACGTCCTGACTTTC. The genes are TRBV28 and TRBJ2-6, with D maybe TRBD1 (6 bases). The germline CDR1 and CDR2 sequences are MDHEN and SYDVKM. The CDR3 runs 18 residues. The ends were cut back, 11 bases at V and 0 bases at J, with 23 bases in the middle.